This T cell receptor (beta chain) originates from a study of shared clonotypes between healthy human individuals. Findings of the study overall: Blood alone was sampled, and tissue repertoires likely differ.

With regard to this clone: Antigen specificity is unknown.

The CDR3 is made up of 14 amino acids. The germline V gene has CDR1 SGHAT and CDR2 FQNNGV. Trimming removed 4 bases from V and 0 bases from J, with 10 bases in between. Assay used: immunoSEQ multiplex PCR; TCRdb lists only in-frame clones, some missing. The data contain 2 million to 2.5 million clones, around 95% of them singletons. The material sequenced was naive CD4+ T cells sorted from blood. Subset specified: CD45RA+ positively selected. The chain combines TRBV11-2 with TRBJ2-7, with D perhaps TRBD2 (6 bases). The receptor was isolated from a man younger than 35 in good health. CDR3 protein: CASSSDGSSYEQYF. As DNA, the CDR3 is TGTGCCAGCAGCTCGGACGGGAGCTCCTACGAGCAGTACTTC.